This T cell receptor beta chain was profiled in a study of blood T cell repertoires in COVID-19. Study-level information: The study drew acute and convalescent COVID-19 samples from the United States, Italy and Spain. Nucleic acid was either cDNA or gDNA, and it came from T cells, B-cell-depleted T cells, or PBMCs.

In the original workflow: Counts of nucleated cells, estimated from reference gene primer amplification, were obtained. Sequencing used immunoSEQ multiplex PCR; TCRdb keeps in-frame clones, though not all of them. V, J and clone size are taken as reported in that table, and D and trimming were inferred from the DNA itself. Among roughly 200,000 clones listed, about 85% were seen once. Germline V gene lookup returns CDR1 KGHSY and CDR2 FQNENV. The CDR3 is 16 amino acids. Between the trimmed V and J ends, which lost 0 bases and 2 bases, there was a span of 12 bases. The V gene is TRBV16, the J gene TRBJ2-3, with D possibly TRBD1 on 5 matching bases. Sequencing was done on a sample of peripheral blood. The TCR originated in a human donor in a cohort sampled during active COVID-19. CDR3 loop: CASSQSAGQPTDTQYF. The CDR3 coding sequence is TGTGCCAGCAGCCAATCGGCAGGGCAACCCACAGATACGCAGTATTTT.